The rows below give T cell receptor beta chains drawn from one sample of a study of blood T cell repertoires in COVID-19. TCRdb's copy holds only in-frame clones and misses some; the assay was immunoSEQ multiplex PCR. The sample includes about 350,000 clones, almost 90% of them seen just once. The sample consisted of PBMCs or T cells enriched from blood (not recorded which). The receptors were gathered from a woman in her 30s who had been exposed to COVID-19. Both conserved end residues are part of each CDR3. D genes are given only for firm matches. The size of a clone is reported for some rows only, either as once, few or many, or as a class for expanded clones.

size | D | J | length | V | DNA | CDR3
- | - | TRBJ2-5 | 11 | TRBV30 | TGTGCCGGCCGGGGTGGAGAGACCCAGTACTTC | CAGRGGETQYF
- | - | TRBJ2-1 | 13 | TRBV7-3 | TGTGCCAGCAGCTTAAACGGTTACAATGAGCAGTTCTTC | CASSLNGYNEQFF
- | - | TRBJ1-3 | 16 | TRBV19 | TGTGCCAGCGCTCAAGGGGGTAGTCTGGGCGGAAACACCATATATTTT | CASAQGGSLGGNTIYF
- | - | TRBJ1-2 | 14 | TRBV7-6 | TGTGCCAGCAGCCCCCCGGGGGGGGCCTATGGCTACACCTTC | CASSPPGGAYGYTF
- | TRBD2 | TRBJ2-7 | 18 | TRBV19 | TGTGCCAGTAGTACCCCCCAAGGAGGCCTAGCGGGACCCTACGAGCAGTACTTC | CASSTPQGGLAGPYEQYF
- | TRBD2 | TRBJ2-1 | 15 | TRBV19 | TGTGCCAGTACCGGACTAGCGGGAGTCTACAATGAGCAGTTCTTC | CASTGLAGVYNEQFF
- | - | TRBJ2-5 | 19 | TRBV14 | TGTGCCAGCAGCCTGATCCCAGGTGGCGGGACGCTGTACCAAGAGACCCAGTACTTC | CASSLIPGGGTLYQETQYF
- | TRBD2 | TRBJ2-7 | 15 | TRBV5-8 | TGTGCCAGCAGCCTACTAGCGGGAGGAGGCTACGAGCAGTACTTC | CASSLLAGGGYEQYF
- | TRBD1 | TRBJ2-7 | 15 | TRBV30 | TGTGCCTGGAGTGGCTTCGGACAGGGGACCTACGAGCAGTACTTC | CAWSGFGQGTYEQYF
- | TRBD1 | TRBJ2-5 | 17 | TRBV5-4 | TGTGCCAGCAGCTTACCCCGAGGGCGACAGGGTGGGGAGACCCAGTACTTC | CASSLPRGRQGGETQYF
- | - | TRBJ2-7 | 10 | TRBV10-3 | TGTGCCATCGAGTTAGTCGAGCAGTACTTC | CAIELVEQYF
once | - | TRBJ2-4 | 13 | TRBV5-1 | TGCGCCAGCAGTGAGGTGGGAGAAAACATTCAGTACTTC | CASSEVGENIQYF
- | - | TRBJ2-7 | 14 | TRBV11-2 | TGTGCCAGCAGCCCTACGGACTACTCCTACGAGCAGTACTTC | CASSPTDYSYEQYF
- | TRBD1 | TRBJ1-1 | 20 | TRBV7-3 | TGTGCCAGCAGCCCCAGACCGGGACAGAATATCTTTAATATGAACACTGAAGCTTTCTTT | CASSPRPGQNIFNMNTEAFF
- | TRBD1 | TRBJ2-1 | 16 | TRBV6-5 | TGTGCCAGCAGTTACTCCACGGGACAGGGGGCTAATGAGCAGTTCTTC | CASSYSTGQGANEQFF
once | - | TRBJ2-2 | 16 | TRBV5-1 | TGCGCCAGCAGCTTGGTCCCAGGGGCCGCCACCGGGGAGCTGTTTTTT | CASSLVPGAATGELFF
- | - | TRBJ2-1 | 11 | TRBV19 | TGTGCCAGTAGTATACGGGAGGAGCAGTTCTTC | CASSIREEQFF
- | TRBD2 | TRBJ2-2 | 14 | TRBV19 | TGTGCCAGTAGTCGACTAGCGGGAGCCGGGGAGCTGTTTTTT | CASSRLAGAGELFF
- | - | TRBJ2-5 | 11 | TRBV12-3/TRBV12-4 | TGTGCCAGCAGTACCTTCGGGACCCAGTACTTC | CASSTFGTQYF
- | - | TRBJ1-5 | 13 | TRBV2 | TGTGCCAGCAGTGAAGCCCCCAGACAGCCCCAGCATTTT | CASSEAPRQPQHF
- | - | TRBJ1-3 | 15 | TRBV6-5 | TGTGCCAGCAGTTACCTGGCAGGGTCGGGAAACACCATATATTTT | CASSYLAGSGNTIYF
- | - | TRBJ1-1 | 18 | TRBV5-1 | TGCGCCAACGCCCCGTTAGGGCCACAGGGAGACGGGGACACTGAAGCTTTCTTT | CANAPLGPQGDGDTEAFF
- | - | TRBJ1-2 | 13 | TRBV28 | TGTGCCGGCAGTTTCCCAGGTGCCTATGGCTACACCTTC | CAGSFPGAYGYTF
- | TRBD2 | TRBJ2-4 | 17 | TRBV30 | TGTGCCTGGAGTGTATCTAGCGGGATACTAGCCAAAAACATTCAGTACTTC | CAWSVSSGILAKNIQYF
few | TRBD1 | TRBJ2-7 | 14 | TRBV30 | TGTGCCTGGAGTGCAGGGGGTAGCTCCTACGAGCAGTACTTC | CAWSAGGSSYEQYF
- | - | TRBJ1-5 | 14 | TRBV11-2 | TGTGCCAGCAGCCCGGGGGGTACCAATCAGCCCCAGCATTTT | CASSPGGTNQPQHF
- | - | TRBJ2-7 | 18 | TRBV3-1/TRBV3-2 | TGTGCCAGCAGCCAAGACCGCCCCATATCCCATATGACTTACGAGCAGTACTTC | CASSQDRPISHMTYEQYF
- | - | TRBJ1-5 | 13 | TRBV6-5 | TGTGCCAGCAGAGAGGGTTTCCTTCAGCCCCAGCATTTT | CASREGFLQPQHF